This T cell receptor (beta chain) was profiled in a study of shared clonotypes between healthy human individuals. The table came from immunoSEQ multiplex PCR; TCRdb's copy has only in-frame clones and leaves some out. The repertoire holds roughly 1,500,000 clones, just under 99% seen once, with 0.3% to 0.45% in the top ten. A single count supports this clone. The CDR3 contains 15 residues. Germline CDR1 KGHSH, CDR2 LQKENI. The ends lost 2 bases at V and 5 bases at J; junction bases unmatched: 6. Sequencing was carried out using naive CD4+ T cells sorted from blood. The subset was: CD45RA+ positively selected. The chain recombines TRBV18 with TRBJ2-3; TRBD1 aligns across 8 bases. The source of this sequence is a man under 40 in good health. CDR3 sequence reads: CASSPGQGAQDTQYF. CDR3 coding DNA: TGTGCCAGCTCACCAGGGCAGGGGGCCCAAGATACGCAGTATTTT.